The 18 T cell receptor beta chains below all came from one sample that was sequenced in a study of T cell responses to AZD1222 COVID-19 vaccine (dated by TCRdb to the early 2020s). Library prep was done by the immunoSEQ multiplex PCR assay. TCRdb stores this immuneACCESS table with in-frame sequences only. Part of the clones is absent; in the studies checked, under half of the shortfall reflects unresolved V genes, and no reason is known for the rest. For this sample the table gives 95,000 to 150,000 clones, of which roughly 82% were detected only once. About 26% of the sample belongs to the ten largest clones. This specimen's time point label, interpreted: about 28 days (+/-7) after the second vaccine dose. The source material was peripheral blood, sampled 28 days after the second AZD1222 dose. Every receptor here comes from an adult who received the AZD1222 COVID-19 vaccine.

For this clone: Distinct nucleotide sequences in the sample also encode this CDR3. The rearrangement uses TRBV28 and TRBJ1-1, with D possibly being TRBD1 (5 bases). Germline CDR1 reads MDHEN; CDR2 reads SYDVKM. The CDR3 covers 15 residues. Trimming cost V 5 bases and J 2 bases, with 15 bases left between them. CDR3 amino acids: CASSIRGGGNTEAFF. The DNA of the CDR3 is TGTGCCAGCAGTATACGGGGGGGTGGAAACACTGAAGCTTTCTTT.

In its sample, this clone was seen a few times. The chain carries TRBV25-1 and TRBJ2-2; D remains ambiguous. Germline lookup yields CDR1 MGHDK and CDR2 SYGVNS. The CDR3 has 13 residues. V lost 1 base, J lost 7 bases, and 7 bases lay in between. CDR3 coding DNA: TGTGCCAGCAGTGAATTCGCGCGCGGGGAGCTGTTTTTT. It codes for CASSEFARGELFF.

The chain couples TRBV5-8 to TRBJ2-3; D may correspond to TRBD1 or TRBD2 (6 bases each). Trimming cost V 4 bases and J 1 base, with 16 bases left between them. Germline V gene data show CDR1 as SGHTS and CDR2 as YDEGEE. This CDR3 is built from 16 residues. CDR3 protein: CASSPSFRGGTDTQYF. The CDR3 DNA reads TGTGCCAGCAGCCCTTCCTTTAGGGGGGGCACAGATACGCAGTATTTT.

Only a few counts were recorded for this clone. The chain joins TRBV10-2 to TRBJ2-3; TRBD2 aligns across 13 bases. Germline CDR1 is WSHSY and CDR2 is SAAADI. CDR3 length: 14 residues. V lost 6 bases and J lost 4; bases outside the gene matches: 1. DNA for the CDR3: TGCGCCAGCAGACTAGCGGGGGGGCCAGATACGCAGTATTTT. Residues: CASRLAGGPDTQYF.

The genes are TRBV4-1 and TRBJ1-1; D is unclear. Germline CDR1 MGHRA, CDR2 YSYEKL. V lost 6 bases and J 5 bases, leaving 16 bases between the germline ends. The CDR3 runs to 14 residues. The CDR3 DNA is TGCGCCAGCAGGGGCGGCTTAAGAGGGACTGAAGCTTTCTTT. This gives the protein CASRGGLRGTEAFF.

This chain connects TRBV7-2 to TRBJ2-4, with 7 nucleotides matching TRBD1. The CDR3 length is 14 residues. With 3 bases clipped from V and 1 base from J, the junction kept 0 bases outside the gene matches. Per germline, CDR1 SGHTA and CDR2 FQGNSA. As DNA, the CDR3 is TGTGCCAGCAGCTTCAGGGGGGCCAAAAACATTCAGTACTTC. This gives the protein CASSFRGAKNIQYF.

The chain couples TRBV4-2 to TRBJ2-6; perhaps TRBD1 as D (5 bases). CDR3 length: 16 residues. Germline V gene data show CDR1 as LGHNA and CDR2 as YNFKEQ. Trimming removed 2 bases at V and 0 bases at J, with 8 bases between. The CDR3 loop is CASSQPGNSGANVLTF. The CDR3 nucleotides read TGTGCCAGCAGCCAACCAGGGAACTCTGGGGCCAACGTCCTGACTTTC.

CDR3: CASSSSGQAYNEQFF. CDR3 sequence (DNA): TGTGCCAGCAGCTCCTCGGGACAGGCCTACAATGAGCAGTTCTTC. The V and J genes are TRBV5-4 and TRBJ2-1, with 8 nucleotides matching TRBD1. The CDR3 runs 15 residues. Trimming at V came to 3 bases and at J to 2 bases, leaving 4 bases not matched to a gene. From germline, CDR1 is SGHNT and CDR2 YYREEE (reference sequence).

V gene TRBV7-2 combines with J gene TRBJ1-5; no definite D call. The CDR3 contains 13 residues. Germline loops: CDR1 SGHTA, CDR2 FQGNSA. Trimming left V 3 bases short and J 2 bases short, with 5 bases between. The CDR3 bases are TGTGCCAGCAGCTTGGACGGCAATCAGCCCCAGCATTTT. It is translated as CASSLDGNQPQHF.

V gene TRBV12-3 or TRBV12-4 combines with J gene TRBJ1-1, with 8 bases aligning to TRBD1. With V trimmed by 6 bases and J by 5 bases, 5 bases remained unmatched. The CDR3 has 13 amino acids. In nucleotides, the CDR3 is TGTGCCAGCAGACCTCGACAGGGGACTGAAGCTTTCTTT. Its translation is CASRPRQGTEAFF.

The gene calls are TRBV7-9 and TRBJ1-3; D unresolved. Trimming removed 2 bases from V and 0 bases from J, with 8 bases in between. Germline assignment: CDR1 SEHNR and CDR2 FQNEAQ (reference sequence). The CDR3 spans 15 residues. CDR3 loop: CASSLPRGSGNTIYF. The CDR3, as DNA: TGTGCCAGCAGCTTACCCCGGGGCTCTGGAAACACCATATATTTT.

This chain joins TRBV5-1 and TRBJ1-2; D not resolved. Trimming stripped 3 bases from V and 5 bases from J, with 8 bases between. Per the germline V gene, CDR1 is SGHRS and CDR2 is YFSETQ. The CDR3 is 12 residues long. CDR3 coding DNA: TGCGCCAGCAGCTCAAGGAATTATGGCTACACCTTC. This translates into CASSSRNYGYTF.

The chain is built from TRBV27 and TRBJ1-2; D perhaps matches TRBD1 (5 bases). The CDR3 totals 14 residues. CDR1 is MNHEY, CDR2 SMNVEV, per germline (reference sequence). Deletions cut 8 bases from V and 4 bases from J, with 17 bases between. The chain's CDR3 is CASGGGGPSYGYTF. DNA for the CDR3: TGTGCCAGCGGGGGGGGTGGACCTAGCTATGGCTACACCTTC.

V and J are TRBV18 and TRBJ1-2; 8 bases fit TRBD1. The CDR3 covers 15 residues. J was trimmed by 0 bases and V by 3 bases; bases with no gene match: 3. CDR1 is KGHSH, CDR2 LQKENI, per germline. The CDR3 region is CASSPGQDTNYGYTF. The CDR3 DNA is TGTGCCAGCTCACCGGGACAGGATACTAACTATGGCTACACCTTC.

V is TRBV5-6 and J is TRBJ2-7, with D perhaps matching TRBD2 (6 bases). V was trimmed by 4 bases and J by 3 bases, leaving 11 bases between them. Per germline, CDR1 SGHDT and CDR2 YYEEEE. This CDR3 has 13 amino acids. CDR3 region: CASSLRRVYEQYF. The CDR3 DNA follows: TGTGCCAGCAGCCTCAGGAGGGTCTACGAGCAGTACTTC.

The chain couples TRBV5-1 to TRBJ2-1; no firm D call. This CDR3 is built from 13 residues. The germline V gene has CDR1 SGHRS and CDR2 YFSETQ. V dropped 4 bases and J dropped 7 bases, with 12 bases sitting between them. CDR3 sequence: CASSEPFENEQFF. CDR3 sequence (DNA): TGCGCCAGCAGCGAACCTTTTGAGAATGAGCAGTTCTTC.

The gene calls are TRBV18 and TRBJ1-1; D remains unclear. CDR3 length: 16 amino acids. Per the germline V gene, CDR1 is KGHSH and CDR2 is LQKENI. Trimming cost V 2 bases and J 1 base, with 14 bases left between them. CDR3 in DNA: TGTGCCAGCTCACCATTGAAATCTCTGGGGAACACTGAAGCTTTCTTT. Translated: CASSPLKSLGNTEAFF.

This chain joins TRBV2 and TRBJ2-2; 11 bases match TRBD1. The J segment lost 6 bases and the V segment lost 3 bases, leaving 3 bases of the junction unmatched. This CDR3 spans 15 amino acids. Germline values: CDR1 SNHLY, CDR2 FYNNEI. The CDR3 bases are TGTGCCAGCAGTGACTCGGGACAGGGGGCCGGGGAGCTGTTTTTT. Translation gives CASSDSGQGAGELFF.